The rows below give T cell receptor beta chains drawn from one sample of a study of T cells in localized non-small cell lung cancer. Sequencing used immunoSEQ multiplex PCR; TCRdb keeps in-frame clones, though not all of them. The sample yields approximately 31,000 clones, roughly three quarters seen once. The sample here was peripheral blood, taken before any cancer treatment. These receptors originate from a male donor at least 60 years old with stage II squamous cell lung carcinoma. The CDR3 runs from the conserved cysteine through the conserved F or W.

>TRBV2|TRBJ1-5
CASSEALRGQHF
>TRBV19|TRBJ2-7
CASSQKGDPTRQYF
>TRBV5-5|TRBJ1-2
CASSLPGGGYTF
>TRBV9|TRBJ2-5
CASSVGGQETQYF
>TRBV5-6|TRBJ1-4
CASSSPGGDEKLFF
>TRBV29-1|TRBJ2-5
CSVWTGGEETQYF
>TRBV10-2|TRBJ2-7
CATAGPLAGTPYEQYF
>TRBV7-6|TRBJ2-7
CASSLGTSGSGEQYF
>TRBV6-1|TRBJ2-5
CASSFGSNRQETQYF
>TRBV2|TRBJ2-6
CASSPSRGRGANVLTF
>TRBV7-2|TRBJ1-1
CASSLAPPTSGSAEAFF
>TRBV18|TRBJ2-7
CASSPTGGQVSYEQYF
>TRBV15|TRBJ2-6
CATSREEFSGANVLTF
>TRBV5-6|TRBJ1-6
CASSLTQGAMAPLHF
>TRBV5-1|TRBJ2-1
CASRASGDHNEQFF
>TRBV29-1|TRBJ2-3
CSVGSGTDTQYF
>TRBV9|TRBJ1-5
CASSPSGHSNQPQHF
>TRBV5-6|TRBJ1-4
CASSPVGDPNEKLFF
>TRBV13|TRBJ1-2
CASSSYTDRGDYGYTF
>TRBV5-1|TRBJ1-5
CASSTGPSKAQHF
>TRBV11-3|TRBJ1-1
CASTALGGANTEAFF
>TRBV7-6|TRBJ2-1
CASSLVPNARHEQFF
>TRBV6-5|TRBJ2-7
CASSSQQQGGEQYF
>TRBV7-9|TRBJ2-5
CASSRTSGGQETQYF
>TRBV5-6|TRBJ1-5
CASSPWTVINQPQHF
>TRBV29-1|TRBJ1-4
CSVGGQARGEKLFF
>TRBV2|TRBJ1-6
CASSQGQFNSPLHF
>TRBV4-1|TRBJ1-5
CASSHVGGQGNQPQHF
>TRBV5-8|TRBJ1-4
CASSPGQPAAEKLFF
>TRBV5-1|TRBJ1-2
CASSRAGTVYGYTF
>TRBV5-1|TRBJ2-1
CASSPTAGNEQFF
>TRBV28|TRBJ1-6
CASRGFYNSPLHF
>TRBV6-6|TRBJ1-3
CASRGPGNTIYF
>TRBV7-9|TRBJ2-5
CASSFGVQVQETQYF
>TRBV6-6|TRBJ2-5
CASSPDRGRETQYF
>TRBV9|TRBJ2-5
CASSDTSGGFYGTQYF
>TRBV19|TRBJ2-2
CASSIVTGASGELFF
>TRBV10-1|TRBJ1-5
CASSDRGFNQPQHF
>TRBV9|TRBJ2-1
CASSVEESGGYNEQFF
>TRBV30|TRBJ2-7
CAWSQGPRRNF
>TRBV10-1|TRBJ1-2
CASSDRGYGYTF